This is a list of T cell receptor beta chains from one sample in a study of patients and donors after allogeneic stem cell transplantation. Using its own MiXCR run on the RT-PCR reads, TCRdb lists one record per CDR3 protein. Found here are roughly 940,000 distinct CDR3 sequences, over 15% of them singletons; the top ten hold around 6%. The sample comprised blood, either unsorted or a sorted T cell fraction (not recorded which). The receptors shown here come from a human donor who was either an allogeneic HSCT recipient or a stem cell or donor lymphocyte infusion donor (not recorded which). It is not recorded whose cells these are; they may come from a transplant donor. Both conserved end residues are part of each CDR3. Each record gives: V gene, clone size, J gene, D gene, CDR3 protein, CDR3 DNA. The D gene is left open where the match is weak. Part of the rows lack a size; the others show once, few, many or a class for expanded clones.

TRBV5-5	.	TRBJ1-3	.	CASSLDVHTGNTIYF	TGTGCCAGCAGCTTGGACGTGCATACTGGAAACACCATATATTTT
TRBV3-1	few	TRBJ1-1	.	CASSQVVGMGLNTEAFF	TGTGCCAGCAGCCAAGTCGTGGGGATGGGATTGAACACTGAAGCTTTCTTT
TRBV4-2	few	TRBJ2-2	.	CASSPLDRYTGELFF	TGTGCCAGCAGCCCCCTCGATCGGTATACCGGGGAGCTGTTTTTT
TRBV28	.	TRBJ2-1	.	CASRSIQITYNEQFF	TGTGCCAGCAGATCTATTCAAATCACCTACAATGAGCAGTTCTTC
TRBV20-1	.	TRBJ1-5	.	CSASPGGAGNQPQHF	TGCAGTGCTAGTCCCGGGGGCGCTGGCAATCAGCCCCAGCATTTT
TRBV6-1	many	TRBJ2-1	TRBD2	CASREAGGGLNEQFF	TGTGCCAGCAGAGAAGCCGGGGGGGGGCTCAATGAGCAGTTCTTC
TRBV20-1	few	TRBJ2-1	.	CSARTLLYNEQFF	TGCAGTGCTAGAACCTTACTCTACAATGAGCAGTTCTTC
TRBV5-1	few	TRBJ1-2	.	CASGPQPSNYGYTF	TGCGCCAGCGGACCGCAACCCTCTAACTATGGCTACACCTTC
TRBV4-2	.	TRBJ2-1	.	CASSQVGAANNEQFF	TGTGCCAGCAGCCAAGTAGGCGCGGCCAACAATGAGCAGTTCTTC
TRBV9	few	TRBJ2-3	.	CASSVGYSGGTDTQYF	TGTGCCAGCAGCGTAGGATACAGCGGAGGCACAGATACGCAGTATTTT
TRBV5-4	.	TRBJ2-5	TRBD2	CASSLLTSGSQETQYF	TGTGCCAGCAGCTTGCTGACTAGCGGGTCACAAGAGACCCAGTACTTC
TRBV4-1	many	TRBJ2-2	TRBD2	CASSHEKREWPGELFF	TGCGCCAGCAGCCATGAAAAGCGGGAGTGGCCCGGGGAGCTGTTTTTT
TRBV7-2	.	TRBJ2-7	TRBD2	CASSLKTGGAEQYF	TGTGCCAGCAGCCTGAAAACCGGGGGGGCCGAGCAGTACTTC
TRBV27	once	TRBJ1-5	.	CASSLLPGRGPQHF	TGTGCCAGCAGCCTACTGCCGGGGCGAGGGCCCCAGCATTTT
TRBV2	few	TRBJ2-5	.	CASSEQGGQTQYF	TGTGCCAGCAGTGAACAGGGGGGACAGACCCAGTACTTC
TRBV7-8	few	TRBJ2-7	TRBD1	CASRGRDRGSEQYF	TGTGCCAGCAGAGGTCGGGACAGGGGTAGCGAGCAGTACTTC
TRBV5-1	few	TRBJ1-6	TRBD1	CASSWDRDNSPLHF	TGCGCCAGCAGCTGGGACAGGGATAATTCACCCCTCCACTTT
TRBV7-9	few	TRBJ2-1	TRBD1	CASSWTGYEQFF	TGTGCCAGCAGCTGGACAGGGTACGAGCAGTTCTTC
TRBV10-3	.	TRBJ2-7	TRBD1	CAISVPRGQIYEQYF	TGTGCCATCAGTGTCCCGAGGGGACAGATCTACGAGCAGTACTTC
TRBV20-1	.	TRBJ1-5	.	CSARDQSLIQPQHF	TGCAGTGCTAGAGATCAGTCCCTCATTCAGCCCCAGCATTTT
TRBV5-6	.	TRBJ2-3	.	CASSLSSPLNTQYF	TGTGCCAGCAGCCTCTCCTCCCCTCTGAATACGCAGTATTTT
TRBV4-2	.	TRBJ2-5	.	CASSQGVVGRAQETQYF	TGTGCCAGCAGCCAAGGGGTAGTAGGGCGGGCCCAAGAGACCCAGTACTTC
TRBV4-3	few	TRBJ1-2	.	CASSQDYSGNYGYTF	TGCGCCAGCAGCCAAGATTATTCCGGGAACTATGGCTACACCTTC
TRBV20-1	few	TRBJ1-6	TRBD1	CSAPPSGQGGNSPLHF	TGCAGTGCTCCGCCCTCCGGACAGGGTGGGAATTCACCCCTCCACTTT
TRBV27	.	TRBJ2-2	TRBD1	CASLPRDSPRGELFF	TGTGCCAGCCTTCCCAGGGACAGCCCGAGGGGGGAGCTGTTTTTT
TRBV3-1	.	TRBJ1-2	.	CASSQPSGRFYGYTF	TGTGCCAGCAGCCAACCGTCCGGACGGTTTTATGGCTACACCTTC
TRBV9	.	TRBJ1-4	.	CASSVGNLREKLFF	TGTGCCAGCAGCGTAGGGAACCTCCGCGAAAAACTGTTTTTT
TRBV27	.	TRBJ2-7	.	CASKSSSYEQYF	TGTGCCAGCAAGAGTAGCTCCTACGAGCAGTACTTC